This T cell receptor (beta chain) stems from a study of blood T cells in healthy people across ages. Researchers collected about 9.7 milliliters of peripheral blood from every single donor. The CDR3 is made up of 15 amino acids. CDR1 and CDR2 from the germline V gene are SGHVS and FQNEAQ. Losses at the gene ends were 5 bases for V and 4 bases for J; bases not matched to a gene: 10. With a J-beta primer mix and a sample-barcoded 5' primer, a second PCR ran about 6 to 11 cycles. TCRdb reprocessed the 5' RACE reads with MiXCR, giving one entry per CDR3 protein. The sample has a few hundred thousand distinct CDR3 sequences; 27% are singletons.

This chain joins TRBV7-8 and TRBJ1-2; 7 nucleotides match TRBD1. This receptor was taken from a woman aged 65 to 85 in good health. Sequenced: blood. The CDR3 DNA follows: TGTGCCAGCAGCCTTCAGGGGGGGGTTAGCTATGGCTACACCTTC. Its translation: CASSLQGGVSYGYTF.